This passage covers 20 T cell receptor beta chains from one sample sequenced in a study of blood T cell repertoires in COVID-19. Repertoires were generated with immunoSEQ multiplex PCR, while TCRdb's copy carries only in-frame clones and drops some. The sample has roughly 250,000 clones, roughly 90% seen once. The sequenced material came from PBMCs or T cells enriched from blood (not recorded which). The receptors come from a woman under 40 with acute COVID-19.

A few counts support this clone. The rearrangement uses TRBV28 and TRBJ1-2, with D possibly TRBD1 on 6 matching bases. Germline values: CDR1 MDHEN, CDR2 SYDVKM. V was clipped by 7 bases and J by 7 bases, with 22 bases between them. The CDR3 covers 15 residues. CDR3 nucleotide sequence: TGTGCCAGCACCTCTACAGGGTTCACTTTAAGTGGCTACACCTTC. It codes for CASTSTGFTLSGYTF.

This chain uses TRBV9 with TRBJ1-1, with D unclear. Germline assignment: CDR1 SGDLS and CDR2 YYNGEE. CDR3 length equals 13 residues. V dropped 0 bases and J dropped 3 bases, with 6 bases sitting between them. This CDR3 is CASSVDSYTEAFF. In DNA form, the CDR3 reads TGTGCCAGCAGCGTAGATTCGTACACTGAAGCTTTCTTT.

V usage is TRBV18 and J usage is TRBJ1-5; D is unclear. The length of the CDR3 is 14 residues. Trimming cost V 2 bases and J 1 base, with 6 bases left between them. Germline lookup yields CDR1 KGHSH and CDR2 LQKENI. The CDR3 region is CASSPTRSNQPQHF. The DNA of the CDR3 is TGTGCCAGCTCACCAACCAGGAGCAATCAGCCCCAGCATTTT.

The sample holds one count of this clone. The chain has TRBV4-1 and TRBJ2-7, with TRBD1 matching over 7 bases. The trim removed 4 bases at V and 3 bases at J, leaving 9 bases unmatched. The CDR3 consists of 15 residues. CDR1 is MGHRA and CDR2 is YSYEKL in the germline V gene. The CDR3 DNA sequence: TGCGCCAGCAGCCCACAACCGGGACAGTTCTACGAGCAGTACTTC. As protein: CASSPQPGQFYEQYF.

The chain recombines TRBV6-5 with TRBJ2-1; D may be TRBD1 (5 bases). The CDR3 covers 14 residues. CDR1 and CDR2 (germline): MNHEY, SVGAGI. Trimming pared 6 bases from V and 7 bases from J, leaving 16 bases between. The CDR3 DNA reads TGTGCCAGCAGGCCGATGGGCAGGGCAAATGAGCAGTTCTTC. It is translated as CASRPMGRANEQFF.

This clone was detected only a few times. The J gene is TRBJ1-4, the V gene TRBV3-1 (or the pseudogene TRBV3-2); 8 positions agree with TRBD1. Losses at the gene ends were 6 bases for V and 5 bases for J; bases not matched to a gene: 8. Germline CDR1 and CDR2: LGHDT and YNNKEL (reference sequence). The CDR3 consists of 15 residues. The CDR3 loop reads CASRAAGGRNEKLFF. The DNA for the CDR3 is TGTGCCAGCAGGGCAGCAGGGGGCAGGAATGAAAAACTGTTTTTT.

The chain couples TRBV11-2 to TRBJ2-4; the match to TRBD2 covers 10 bases. Germline V CDR1 and CDR2: SGHAT, FQNNGV. The ends lost 5 bases at V and 7 bases at J; junction bases unmatched: 14. The CDR3 runs to 17 residues. CDR3 bases: TGTGCCAGCAGCCCCCGCCGCCAAGCGGGAGGGGGGAACATTCAGTACTTC. Translating it yields CASSPRRQAGGGNIQYF.

This sequence joins TRBV7-9 and TRBJ1-1; TRBD1 is a possible D gene (5 bases). V was cut by 2 bases and J by 3 bases, with 19 bases left in between. Germline V lookup: CDR1 SEHNR, CDR2 FQNEAQ (reference sequence). The CDR3 consists of 17 residues. Written as DNA, the CDR3 is TGTGCCAGCAGCTTATGGGCAGGACAACCAAGGGACACTGAAGCTTTCTTT. Amino acids: CASSLWAGQPRDTEAFF.

The chain recombines TRBV19 with TRBJ1-6; TRBD1 agrees at 7 bases. CDR1 and CDR2 (germline): LNHDA, SQIVND (reference sequence). The CDR3 is made up of 14 amino acids. V dropped 2 bases and J dropped 12; count of bases not matched to a gene: 7. The CDR3 is CASSIQGDSRPLHF. DNA of the CDR3: TGTGCCAGTAGTATACAGGGGGACAGCAGACCCCTCCACTTT.

This rearrangement joins TRBV12-3 or TRBV12-4 to TRBJ1-2; D not certain. This CDR3 region has 10 residues. The V gene lost 5 bases and the J gene lost 7 bases, with 5 bases spanning the gap. The DNA for the CDR3 is TGTGCCAGCAGTCGTTCTGGCTACACCTTC. Its protein product is CASSRSGYTF.

This clone has just a few counts. V is TRBV10-3 and J is TRBJ1-1, with D tentatively TRBD1 (5 bases). The CDR3 extends over 14 amino acids. The V and J ends lost 6 bases and 1 base respectively, with 12 bases between them. From germline, CDR1 is ENHRY and CDR2 SYGVKD. This chain's CDR3 is CAISQNTGNTEAFF. Here the CDR3 DNA reads TGTGCCATCAGCCAGAACACAGGGAACACTGAAGCTTTCTTT.

The chain carries TRBV7-2 and TRBJ1-5, with D tentatively TRBD1 (6 bases). CDR1 and CDR2 from the germline V gene are SGHTA and FQGNSA. The CDR3 has 14 residues. Trimming stripped 5 bases from V and 1 base from J, with 9 bases between. The CDR3, as DNA: TGTGCCAGCAGCAACAGGGTGAGCAATCAGCCCCAGCATTTT. Amino acids: CASSNRVSNQPQHF.

The chain is built from TRBV7-8 and TRBJ1-1; D is possibly TRBD1 (5 bases). Germline CDR1 SGHVS, CDR2 FQNEAQ. The CDR3 length is 14 residues. V was cut by 2 bases and J by 3 bases, with 10 bases left in between. In nucleotides, the CDR3 is TGTGCCAGCAGCTTAACTGAGACAGACACTGAAGCTTTCTTT. Translating gives CASSLTETDTEAFF.

V gene TRBV9 combines with J gene TRBJ1-6; D remains unclear. The V gene lost 0 bases and the J gene lost 5 bases, with 6 bases spanning the gap. There are 14 residues in the CDR3. Looked up from germline, CDR1 is SGDLS and CDR2 is YYNGEE. The CDR3 here is CASSVDRDNSPLHF. CDR3 bases: TGTGCCAGCAGCGTAGATCGCGATAATTCACCCCTCCACTTT.

The V call is TRBV24-1, the J call TRBJ2-1; tentatively, D is TRBD2 (5 bases). There are 14 residues in the CDR3. In germline, CDR1 is KGHDR, CDR2 SFDVKD. V shed 2 bases and J shed 6 bases, with 10 bases lying between them. The CDR3 bases are TGTGCCACCAGTGATTCTAGTGAGGGCAATGAGCAGTTCTTC. This gives the protein CATSDSSEGNEQFF.

This chain links TRBV27 with TRBJ2-5; D ambiguous. From germline, CDR1 is MNHEY and CDR2 SMNVEV (reference sequence). This CDR3 spans 12 amino acids. The V end was cut by 3 bases, the J end by 5 bases, with 7 bases between. Here the CDR3 DNA reads TGTGCCAGCAGTTTCACGCAGGAGACCCAGTACTTC. As protein: CASSFTQETQYF.

About this clone itself: At one boundary the junction diverges from the germline segment, which might be a read error. This CDR3 is CASSERGQPENPSPF. CDR3 coding DNA: TGTGCCAGCAGTGAACGGGGACAGCCAGAGAACCCTTCTCCCTTC. V usage is TRBV2 and J usage is TRBJ1-2, with 7 nucleotides matching TRBD1. Looked up from germline, CDR1 is SNHLY and CDR2 is FYNNEI. The CDR3 is made up of 15 amino acids.

The chain links TRBV7-8 to TRBJ2-5; weak D call: TRBD2 (6 bases). CDR1 and CDR2 (germline): SGHVS, FQNEAQ. The CDR3 covers 16 residues. The V and J ends lost 5 bases and 3 bases respectively, with 19 bases between them. The CDR3 region is CASSARLVQTEETQYF. The CDR3, as DNA: TGTGCCAGCAGCGCCCGACTAGTCCAGACAGAAGAGACCCAGTACTTC.

A word on this clone: This specimen includes other DNA sequences encoding the same CDR3. The chain employs TRBV5-1 and TRBJ1-1; 9 positions match TRBD1. The V and J ends lost 4 bases and 2 bases, in that order; junction bases with no gene match: 3. The CDR3 loop spans 14 amino acids. Germline lookup yields CDR1 SGHRS and CDR2 YFSETQ. The DNA of the CDR3 is TGCGCCAGCAGCCGGGGACAGGGAAACACTGAAGCTTTCTTT. Translation: CASSRGQGNTEAFF.

The V gene is TRBV5-1, the J gene TRBJ2-6; TRBD1 aligns across 9 bases. V dropped 3 bases and J dropped 2; count of bases not matched to a gene: 9. The V gene's germline CDR1 is SGHRS and CDR2 YFSETQ. The CDR3 consists of 18 residues. The CDR3: CASSSGTGRLTGANVLTF. CDR3 DNA sequence: TGCGCCAGCAGCTCCGGGACAGGGCGATTGACTGGGGCCAACGTCCTGACTTTC.